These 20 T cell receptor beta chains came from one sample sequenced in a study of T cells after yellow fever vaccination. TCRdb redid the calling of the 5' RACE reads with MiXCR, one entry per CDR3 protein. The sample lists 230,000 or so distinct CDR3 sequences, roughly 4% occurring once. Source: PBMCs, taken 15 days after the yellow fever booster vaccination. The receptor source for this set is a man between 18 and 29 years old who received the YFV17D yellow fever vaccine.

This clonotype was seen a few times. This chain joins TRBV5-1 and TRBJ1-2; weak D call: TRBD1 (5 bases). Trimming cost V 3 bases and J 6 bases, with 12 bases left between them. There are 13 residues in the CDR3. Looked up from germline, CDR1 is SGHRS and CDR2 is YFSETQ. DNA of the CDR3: TGCGCCAGCAGCTCAGGGTTTTCTGATGGCTACACCTTC. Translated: CASSSGFSDGYTF.

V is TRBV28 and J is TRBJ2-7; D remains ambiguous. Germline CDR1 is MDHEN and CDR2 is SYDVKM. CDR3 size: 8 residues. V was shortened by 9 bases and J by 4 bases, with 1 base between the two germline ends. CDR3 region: CARYEQYV. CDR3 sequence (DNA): TGTGCCAGGTACGAGCAGTACGTC.

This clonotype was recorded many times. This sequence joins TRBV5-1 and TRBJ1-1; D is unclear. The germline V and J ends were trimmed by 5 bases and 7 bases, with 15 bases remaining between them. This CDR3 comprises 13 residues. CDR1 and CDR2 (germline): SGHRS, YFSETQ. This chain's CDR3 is CASRKESPYEAFF. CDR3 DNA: TGCGCCAGCAGAAAAGAGAGTCCCTATGAAGCTTTCTTT.

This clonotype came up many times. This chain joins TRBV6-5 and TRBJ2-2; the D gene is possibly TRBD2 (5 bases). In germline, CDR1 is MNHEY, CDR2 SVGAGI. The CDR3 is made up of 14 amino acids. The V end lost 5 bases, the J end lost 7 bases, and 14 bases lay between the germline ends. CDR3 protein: CASSLRVTGGELFF. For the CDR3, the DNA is TGTGCCAGCAGTCTGAGGGTAACGGGCGGGGAGCTGTTTTTT.

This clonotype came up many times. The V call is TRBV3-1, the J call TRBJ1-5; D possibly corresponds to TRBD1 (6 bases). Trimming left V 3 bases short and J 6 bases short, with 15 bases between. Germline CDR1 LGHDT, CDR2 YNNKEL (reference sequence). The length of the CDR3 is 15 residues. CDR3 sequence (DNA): TGTGCCAGCAGCCAGGGACACCAGGGGAGTCAGCCCCAGCATTTT. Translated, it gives CASSQGHQGSQPQHF.

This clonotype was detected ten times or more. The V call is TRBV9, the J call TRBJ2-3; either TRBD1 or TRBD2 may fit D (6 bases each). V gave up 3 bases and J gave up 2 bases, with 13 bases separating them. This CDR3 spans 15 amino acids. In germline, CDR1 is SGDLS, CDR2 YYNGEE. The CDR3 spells CASSEGGTHTDTQYF. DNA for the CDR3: TGTGCCAGCAGCGAAGGGGGGACTCACACAGATACGCAGTATTTT.

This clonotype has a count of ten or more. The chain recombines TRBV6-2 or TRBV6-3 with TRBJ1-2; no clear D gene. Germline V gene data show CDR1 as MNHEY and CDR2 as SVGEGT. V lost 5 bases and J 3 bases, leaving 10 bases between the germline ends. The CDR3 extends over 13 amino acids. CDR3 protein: CASSPVGYYGYTF. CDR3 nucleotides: TGTGCCAGCAGTCCTGTGGGATACTATGGCTACACCTTC.

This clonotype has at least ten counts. The CDR3 DNA is TGCGCCAGCAGCCATCTATCGTACACTGAAGCTTTCTTT. Its translation is CASSHLSYTEAFF. The rearrangement links TRBV4-1 to TRBJ1-1; unclear D gene. Trimming pared 3 bases from V and 3 bases from J, leaving 8 bases between. Germline V lookup: CDR1 MGHRA, CDR2 YSYEKL. The CDR3 sequence is 13 residues long.

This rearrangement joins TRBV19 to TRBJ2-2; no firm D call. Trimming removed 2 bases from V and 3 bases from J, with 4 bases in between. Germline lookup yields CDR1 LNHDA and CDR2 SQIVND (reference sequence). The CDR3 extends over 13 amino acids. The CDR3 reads CASSILDTGELFF. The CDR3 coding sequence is TGTGCCAGTAGTATATTGGACACCGGGGAGCTGTTTTTT.

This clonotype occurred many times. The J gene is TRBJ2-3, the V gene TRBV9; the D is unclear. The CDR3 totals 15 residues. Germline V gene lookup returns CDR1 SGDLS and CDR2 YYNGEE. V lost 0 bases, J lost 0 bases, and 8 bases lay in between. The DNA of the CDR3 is TGTGCCAGCAGCGTAGCAACAATAAGCACAGATACGCAGTATTTT. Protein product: CASSVATISTDTQYF.

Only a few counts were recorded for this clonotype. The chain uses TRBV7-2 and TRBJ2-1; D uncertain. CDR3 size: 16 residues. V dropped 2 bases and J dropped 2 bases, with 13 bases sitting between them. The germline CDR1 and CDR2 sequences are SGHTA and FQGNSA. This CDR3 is CASSLQRSHPYNEQFF. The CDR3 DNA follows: TGTGCCAGCAGCTTACAGAGGTCCCATCCCTACAATGAGCAGTTCTTC. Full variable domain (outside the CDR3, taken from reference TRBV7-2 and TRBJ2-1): GAGVSQSPSNKVTEKGKDVELRCDPISGHTALYWYRQSLGQGLEFLIYFQGNSAPDKSGLPSDRFSAERTGGSVSTLTIQRTQQEDSAVYLCASSLQRSHPYNEQFFGPGTRLTVL.

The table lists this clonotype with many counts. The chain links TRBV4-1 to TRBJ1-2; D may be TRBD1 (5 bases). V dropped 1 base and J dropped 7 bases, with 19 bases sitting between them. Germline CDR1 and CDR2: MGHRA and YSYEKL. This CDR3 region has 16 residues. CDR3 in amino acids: CASSQAGGSAPGGYTF. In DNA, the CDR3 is TGCGCCAGCAGCCAAGCTGGGGGGAGTGCCCCGGGTGGCTACACCTTC.

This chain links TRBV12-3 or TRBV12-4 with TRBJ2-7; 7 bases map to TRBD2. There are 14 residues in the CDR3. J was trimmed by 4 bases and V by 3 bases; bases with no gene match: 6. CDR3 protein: CASSFGGESYEQYV. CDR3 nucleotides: TGTGCCAGCAGTTTTGGGGGGGAATCGTACGAGCAGTACGTC.

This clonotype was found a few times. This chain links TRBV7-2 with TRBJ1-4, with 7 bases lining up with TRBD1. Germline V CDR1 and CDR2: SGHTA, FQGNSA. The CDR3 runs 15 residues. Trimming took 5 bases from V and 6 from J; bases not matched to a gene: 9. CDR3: CASSPETGNYEKLFF. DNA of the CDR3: TGTGCCAGCAGCCCAGAGACAGGGAATTATGAAAAACTGTTTTTT. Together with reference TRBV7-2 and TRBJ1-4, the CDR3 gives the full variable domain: GAGVSQSPSNKVTEKGKDVELRCDPISGHTALYWYRQSLGQGLEFLIYFQGNSAPDKSGLPSDRFSAERTGGSVSTLTIQRTQQEDSAVYLCASSPETGNYEKLFFGSGTQLSVL.

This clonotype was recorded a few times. The CDR3 sequence is CASSLVRGWAYGYTF. The DNA of the CDR3 is TGCGCCAGCAGCTTGGTCCGGGGTTGGGCCTATGGCTACACCTTC. The rearrangement joins TRBV5-1 to TRBJ1-2, with D uncertain. V was shortened by 0 bases and J by 4 bases, with 13 bases between the two germline ends. Germline V lookup: CDR1 SGHRS, CDR2 YFSETQ. The CDR3 runs to 15 residues.

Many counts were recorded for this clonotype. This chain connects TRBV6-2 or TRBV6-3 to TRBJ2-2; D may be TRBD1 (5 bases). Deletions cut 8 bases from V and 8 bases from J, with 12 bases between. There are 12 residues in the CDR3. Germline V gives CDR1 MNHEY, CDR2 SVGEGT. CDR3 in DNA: TGTGCCAGCGGACACCGGACAGGGGAGCTGTTTTTT. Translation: CASGHRTGELFF.

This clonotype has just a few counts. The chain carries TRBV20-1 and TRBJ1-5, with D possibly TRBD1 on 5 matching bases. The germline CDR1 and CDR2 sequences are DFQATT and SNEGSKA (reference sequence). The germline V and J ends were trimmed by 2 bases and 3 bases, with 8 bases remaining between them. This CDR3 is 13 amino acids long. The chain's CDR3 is CSARQGSNQPQHF. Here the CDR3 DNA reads TGCAGTGCTAGACAGGGTTCCAATCAGCCCCAGCATTTT.

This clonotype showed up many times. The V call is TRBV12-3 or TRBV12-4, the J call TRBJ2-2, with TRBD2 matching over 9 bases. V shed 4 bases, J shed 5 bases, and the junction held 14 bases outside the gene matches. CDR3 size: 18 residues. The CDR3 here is CASSSDFFSGGLTGELFF. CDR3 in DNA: TGTGCCAGCAGTTCCGACTTTTTTAGCGGGGGCCTAACCGGGGAGCTGTTTTTT.

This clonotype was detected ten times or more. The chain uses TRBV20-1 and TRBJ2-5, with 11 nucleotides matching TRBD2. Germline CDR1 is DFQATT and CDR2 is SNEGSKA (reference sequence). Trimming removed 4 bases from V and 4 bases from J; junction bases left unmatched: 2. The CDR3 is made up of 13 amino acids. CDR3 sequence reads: CSATGTSGETQYF. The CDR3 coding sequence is TGCAGTGCTACCGGGACTAGCGGAGAGACCCAGTACTTC.

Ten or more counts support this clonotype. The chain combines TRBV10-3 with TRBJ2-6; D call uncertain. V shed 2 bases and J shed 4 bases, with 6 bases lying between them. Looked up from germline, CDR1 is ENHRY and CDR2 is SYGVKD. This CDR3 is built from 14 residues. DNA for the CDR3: TGTGCCATCAGTGAGCCACGCGGGGCCAACGTCCTGACTTTC. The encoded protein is CAISEPRGANVLTF.